Listed below are T cell receptor beta chains from one sample, sequenced in a study of blood T cell repertoires in COVID-19. Clones were read by immunoSEQ multiplex PCR, and TCRdb kept only the in-frame ones, dropping some. The table has about 80,000 clones, around 80% seen once. Sequenced: peripheral blood. The receptors were sampled from a man aged 55 to 70 with active or convalescent COVID-19. CDR3s include the opening cysteine and the closing phenylalanine or tryptophan. The D gene is left open where the match is weak. Size is stated for part of the rows, as once, few or many counts, or as a class when the clone is expanded.

clone_size,j_call,d_call,v_call,cdr3_aa,cdr3_nt
-,TRBJ2-2,TRBD2,TRBV11-1,CATASGSKNTGELFF,TGTGCGACGGCTAGCGGGTCGAAGAACACCGGGGAGCTGTTTTTT
few,TRBJ2-5,TRBD1,TRBV29-1,CSVRGVTTTGTGLGKETQYF,TGCAGCGTTCGAGGCGTCACAACTACCGGGACAGGGTTGGGGAAAGAGACCCAGTACTTC
-,TRBJ2-3,TRBD2,TRBV6-5,CASSYASGGRDTQYF,TGTGCCAGCAGTTACGCTAGCGGGGGGCGAGATACGCAGTATTTT
once,TRBJ1-1,TRBD1,TRBV19,CASSVRQGDTEAFF,TGTGCCAGTAGTGTCAGACAGGGGGACACTGAAGCTTTCTTT
-,TRBJ1-5,-,TRBV6-2/TRBV6-3,CASSSGWGSNQPQHF,TGTGCCAGCAGTTCGGGGTGGGGTAGCAATCAGCCCCAGCATTTT
-,TRBJ1-2,TRBD1,TRBV19,CASSPDRGQGISLYGYTF,TGTGCCAGTAGTCCTGATCGGGGACAGGGTATCTCCCTATATGGCTACACCTTC
-,TRBJ1-1,-,TRBV2,CASSREGRNTEAFF,TGTGCCAGCAGTCGGGAGGGGAGGAACACTGAAGCTTTCTTT
-,TRBJ2-3,TRBD2,TRBV15,CATSRESPGLATDTQYF,TGTGCCACCAGCAGAGAGAGCCCGGGACTAGCAACAGATACGCAGTATTTT
-,TRBJ2-3,TRBD2,TRBV19,CASTTSGGLTDTQYF,TGTGCCAGTACAACTAGCGGGGGGTTGACAGATACGCAGTATTTT
-,TRBJ2-1,-,TRBV4-1,CASSPLGIDYNEQFF,TGCGCCAGCAGCCCGCTAGGAATAGACTACAATGAGCAGTTCTTC
-,TRBJ2-3,-,TRBV6-5,CASGARRTDTQYF,TGTGCCAGCGGGGCTCGACGCACAGATACGCAGTATTTT
-,TRBJ1-4,TRBD1,TRBV27,CASSTAGTVNEKLFF,TGTGCCAGCAGCACCGCCGGGACAGTTAATGAAAAACTGTTTTTT
-,TRBJ1-6,-,TRBV7-9,CASSFGGDLHQNYNSPLHF,TGTGCCAGCAGCTTTGGGGGCGACCTCCACCAAAACTATAATTCACCCCTCCACTTT
-,TRBJ2-5,TRBD2,TRBV7-2,CASARGGRSQYF,TGTGCCAGCGCCCGGGGGGGCCGGTCCCAGTACTTC
once,TRBJ1-3,TRBD1,TRBV4-3,CASSRDRFRTGNTIYF,TGCGCCAGCAGCCGGGACAGATTTCGAACTGGAAACACCATATATTTT
-,TRBJ1-2,TRBD1,TRBV27,CASSDRAWGYTF,TGTGCCAGCAGCGACAGGGCTTGGGGCTACACCTTC
-,TRBJ2-5,-,TRBV5-6,CASSSGSRGETQYF,TGTGCCAGCAGCTCGGGGAGTCGAGGAGAGACCCAGTACTTC
-,TRBJ2-7,TRBD2,TRBV24-1,CATSDPLGGNRIYEQYF,TGTGCCACCAGTGATCCCCTGGGGGGGAACCGGATTTACGAGCAGTACTTC
-,TRBJ2-3,-,TRBV5-1,CASSSGQLTDTQYF,TGCGCCAGCAGCTCCGGACAGCTCACAGATACGCAGTATTTT
-,TRBJ2-7,-,TRBV6-6,CASWNSQARIYEQYF,TGTGCCAGCTGGAATTCACAGGCGAGGATCTACGAGCAGTACTTC
-,TRBJ2-2,-,TRBV5-1,CASSPSGNTGELFF,TGCGCCAGCAGCCCCTCGGGGAACACCGGGGAGCTGTTTTTT
-,TRBJ2-3,-,TRBV7-9,CASSARTVADTQYF,TGTGCCAGCAGCGCCCGAACAGTTGCTGACACGCAGTATTTT
-,TRBJ1-2,-,TRBV24-1,CATSEGDRSGYTF,TGTGCCACCAGTGAAGGGGATCGCAGTGGCTACACCTTC
once,TRBJ2-1,-,TRBV9,CASSLRTNNNEQFF,TGTGCCAGCAGCTTACGGACAAACAACAATGAGCAGTTCTTC
-,TRBJ2-3,TRBD2,TRBV9,CASSVGTSGGLSTDTQYF,TGTGCCAGCAGCGTTGGGACTAGCGGGGGCCTAAGCACAGATACGCAGTATTTT
-,TRBJ2-5,TRBD2,TRBV18,CASSPLPPSGGLQETQYF,TGTGCCAGCTCACCACTCCCACCTAGCGGGGGGCTCCAAGAGACCCAGTACTTC
-,TRBJ1-1,-,TRBV5-4,CASSLLFDSSNTEAFF,TGTGCCAGCAGCTTGCTTTTTGACAGCTCGAACACTGAAGCTTTCTTT
few,TRBJ1-2,-,TRBV28,CASSLNRVYGYTF,TGTGCCAGCAGCCTCAACAGGGTCTATGGCTACACCTTC
-,TRBJ1-3,-,TRBV30,CAWRGGSGNTIYF,TGTGCCTGGAGAGGCGGCTCTGGAAACACCATATATTTT
few,TRBJ1-1,-,TRBV5-1,CASSSRLTEAFF,TGCGCCAGCAGCTCCCGACTAACTGAAGCTTTCTTT
once,TRBJ1-2,TRBD1,TRBV7-2,CASSPDRDWNYGYTF,TGTGCCAGCAGCCCGGACAGGGATTGGAACTATGGCTACACCTTC
-,TRBJ2-3,TRBD2,TRBV11-2,CASSLGVAGDSDTQYF,TGTGCCAGCAGCTTAGGGGTAGCGGGCGATTCGGATACGCAGTATTTT
-,TRBJ1-1,TRBD1,TRBV2,CASGGQGARTEAFF,TGTGCCAGCGGGGGACAGGGGGCGCGCACTGAAGCTTTCTTT
-,TRBJ2-5,-,TRBV19,CASSIGPRETQYF,TGTGCCAGTAGTATCGGCCCCAGGGAGACCCAGTACTTC
-,TRBJ1-4,-,TRBV19,CASNLPGENEKLFF,TGTGCCAGTAACCTGCCCGGAGAGAACGAAAAACTGTTTTTT
-,TRBJ2-5,TRBD2,TRBV14,CASSPGASGGPQETQYF,TGTGCCAGCAGCCCAGGGGCTAGCGGGGGGCCCCAAGAGACCCAGTACTTC
-,TRBJ2-3,-,TRBV7-2,CASSLGGAQITDTQYF,TGTGCCAGCAGCTTAGGGGGCGCTCAAATCACAGATACGCAGTATTTT
-,TRBJ2-2,-,TRBV21-1,CASSKRKETVNTGELFF,TGTGCCAGCAGCAAGAGGAAGGAGACAGTGAACACCGGGGAGCTGTTTTTT
-,TRBJ1-2,-,TRBV16,CASSQSMSYGYTF,TGTGCCAGCAGCCAATCCATGAGTTATGGCTACACCTTC
once,TRBJ1-1,-,TRBV12-3/TRBV12-4,CASSPPNTEAFF,TGTGCCAGCAGCCCTCCGAACACTGAAGCTTTCTTT
-,TRBJ2-3,TRBD2,TRBV9,CASSVGDSGGAWSTQYF,TGTGCCAGCAGCGTAGGGGATAGCGGGGGGGCCTGGAGTACGCAGTATTTT
-,TRBJ1-6,TRBD1,TRBV6-2/TRBV6-3,CASSLPWTGSSSYNSPLHF,TGTGCCAGCAGCCTTCCTTGGACAGGATCGAGCTCCTATAATTCACCCCTCCACTTT
once,TRBJ2-5,TRBD1,TRBV7-2,CASSRDRYQETQYF,TGTGCCAGCAGCCGGGACAGGTACCAAGAGACCCAGTACTTC
once,TRBJ2-1,TRBD2,TRBV2,CASSGLAGGLGSYNEQFF,TGTGCCAGCAGCGGACTAGCGGGGGGGCTGGGGTCCTACAATGAGCAGTTCTTC
once,TRBJ2-3,TRBD2,TRBV5-4,CASSLERGVLNTQYF,TGTGCCAGCAGCTTGGAACGGGGGGTACTGAATACGCAGTATTTT
-,TRBJ2-4,TRBD1,TRBV7-2,CASRPGQGREYIQYF,TGTGCCAGCAGACCTGGACAGGGGAGAGAATACATTCAGTACTTC
-,TRBJ1-1,TRBD1,TRBV10-3,CAIRPGQRNTEAFF,TGTGCCATCAGGCCGGGACAGCGGAACACTGAAGCTTTCTTT
once,TRBJ1-3,-,TRBV5-5,CASSQQTGSGNTIYF,TGTGCCAGCAGCCAACAGACAGGATCTGGAAACACCATATATTTT
-,TRBJ1-1,TRBD1,TRBV4-3,CASSQVGGGRSTEAFF,TGCGCCAGCAGCCAAGTAGGAGGGGGCCGAAGCACTGAAGCTTTCTTT
-,TRBJ1-2,-,TRBV6-5,CASSSMTGVNGYTF,TGTGCCAGCAGTTCCATGACAGGAGTGAATGGCTACACCTTC
few,TRBJ2-7,-,TRBV21-1,CASSKAGGTGTYEQYF,TGTGCCAGCAGCAAAGCCGGGGGGACAGGGACTTACGAGCAGTACTTC
-,TRBJ1-5,-,TRBV19,CASGGLGSNQPQHF,TGTGCCAGCGGGGGGTTGGGAAGCAATCAGCCCCAGCATTTT
few,TRBJ2-7,TRBD1,TRBV6-5,CATERQGAYEQYF,TGTGCCACAGAGCGGCAGGGGGCATACGAGCAGTACTTC
-,TRBJ2-3,TRBD1,TRBV9,CASSVGGGTGISDTQYF,TGTGCCAGCAGCGTAGGGGGTGGGACAGGAATCTCAGATACGCAGTATTTT